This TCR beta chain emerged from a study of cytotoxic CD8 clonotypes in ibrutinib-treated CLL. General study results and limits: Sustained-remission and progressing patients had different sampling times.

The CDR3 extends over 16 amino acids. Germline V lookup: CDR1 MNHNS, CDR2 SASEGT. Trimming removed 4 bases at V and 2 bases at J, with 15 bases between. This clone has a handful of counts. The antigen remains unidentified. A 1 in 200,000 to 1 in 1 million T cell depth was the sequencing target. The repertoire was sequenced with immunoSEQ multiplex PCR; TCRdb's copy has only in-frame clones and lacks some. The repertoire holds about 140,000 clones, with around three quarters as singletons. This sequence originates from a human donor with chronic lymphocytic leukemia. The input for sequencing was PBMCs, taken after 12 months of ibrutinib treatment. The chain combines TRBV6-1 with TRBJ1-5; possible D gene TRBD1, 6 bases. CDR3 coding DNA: TGTGCCAGCAGTGGGGTGGGCAGGGGTGGCAATCAGCCCCAGCATTTT. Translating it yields CASSGVGRGGNQPQHF.